The 24 T cell receptor beta chains below were found in one sample sequenced in a study of T cell responses to AZD1222 COVID-19 vaccine. The data were produced by immunoSEQ multiplex PCR, yet TCRdb's version contains in-frame clones alone and is incomplete. The top ten hold 3% to 3.5% of the sample, which has about 70,000 clones, about nine tenths seen once. The source was peripheral blood, collected 28 days after the second AZD1222 dose. The receptors here all came from an adult who received the AZD1222 COVID-19 vaccine.

The chain recombines TRBV10-1 with TRBJ1-4; no definite D call. The V gene's germline CDR1 is WNHNN and CDR2 SYGVQD (reference sequence). Trimming pared 6 bases from V and 0 bases from J, leaving 11 bases between. The CDR3 consists of 15 residues. The CDR3 DNA sequence: TGCGCCAGCAGCTGGGATATAGCAACTAATGAAAAACTGTTTTTT. Translated: CASSWDIATNEKLFF.

The chain combines TRBV5-1 with TRBJ2-7; no clear D gene. CDR3 length: 13 amino acids. V dropped 2 bases and J dropped 0 bases, with 6 bases sitting between them. The V gene's germline CDR1 is SGHRS and CDR2 YFSETQ. CDR3 loop: CASSLAVSYEQYF. CDR3 nucleotides: TGCGCCAGCAGCTTAGCAGTCTCCTACGAGCAGTACTTC.

V and J are TRBV5-4 and TRBJ2-5; the D is unclear. The ends were cut back, 4 bases at V and 0 bases at J, with 22 bases in the middle. The germline V gene has CDR1 SGHNT and CDR2 YYREEE (reference sequence). CDR3 length: 18 amino acids. As DNA, the CDR3 is TGTGCCAGCAGCCCCAATATTCTTCCGATGGGCTACCAAGAGACCCAGTACTTC. This gives the protein CASSPNILPMGYQETQYF.

The chain combines TRBV9 with TRBJ2-7; TRBD1 matches at 7 bases. Trimming removed 2 bases from V and 4 bases from J; junction bases left unmatched: 3. This CDR3 comprises 13 residues. The germline V gene has CDR1 SGDLS and CDR2 YYNGEE. CDR3 sequence: CASSVRQGYEQYF. As DNA, the CDR3 is TGTGCCAGCAGCGTCAGACAGGGATACGAGCAGTACTTC. Variable domain in full (rest from reference TRBV9 and TRBJ2-7): DSGVTQTPKHLITATGQRVTLRCSPRSGDLSVYWYQQSLDQGLQFLIQYYNGEERAKGNILERFSAQQFPDLHSELNLSSLELGDSALYFCASSVRQGYEQYFGPGTRLTVT.

The V call is TRBV7-9, the J call TRBJ1-4; D unresolved. This CDR3 has 14 amino acids. Germline-derived CDR1 and CDR2 are SEHNR and FQNEAQ (reference sequence). Trimming stripped 5 bases from V and 4 bases from J, with 11 bases between. The CDR3 region is CASSRDVLNEKLFF. CDR3 DNA: TGTGCCAGCAGCAGAGACGTACTTAATGAAAAACTGTTTTTT.

The CDR3 nucleotides are TGTGCCAGCAGCCAAACGGGACAGAGAAATGAAAAACTGTTTTTT. This codes for CASSQTGQRNEKLFF. The rearrangement uses TRBV3-1 (or the pseudogene TRBV3-2) and TRBJ1-4; 7 bases are a match to TRBD1. This CDR3 has 15 residues. CDR1 is LGHDT, CDR2 YNNKEL, per germline (reference sequence). With 2 bases clipped from V and 5 bases from J, the junction kept 5 bases outside the gene matches.

This chain joins TRBV5-1 and TRBJ1-2; D is undetermined. The germline CDR1 and CDR2 sequences are SGHRS and YFSETQ. This CDR3 comprises 16 residues. Trimming took off 5 bases at V and 3 bases at J, with 20 bases between the two ends. As DNA, the CDR3 is TGCGCCAGCAGGTCGAATCCGGGAAGCCTAGACTATGGCTACACCTTC. The encoded protein is CASRSNPGSLDYGYTF.

V is TRBV7-8 and J is TRBJ2-2; the D call may be TRBD1 or TRBD2 (6 bases each). CDR1 SGHVS and CDR2 FQNEAQ come from the germline V gene. This CDR3 comprises 15 residues. Trimming cost V 2 bases and J 6 bases, with 13 bases left between them. The CDR3 nucleotides are TGTGCCAGCAGCTTACAGACAGGAGGGGCCGGGGAGCTGTTTTTT. As protein: CASSLQTGGAGELFF.

The chain combines TRBV28 with TRBJ1-2; D might be TRBD1 (5 bases). The germline V gene encodes CDR1 MDHEN and CDR2 SYDVKM. The CDR3 spans 14 residues. V lost 3 bases to trimming and J lost 5 bases, with 13 bases between them. The CDR3 loop is CASSFSPGLYGYTF. In nucleotides, the CDR3 is TGTGCCAGCAGTTTCTCCCCGGGACTGTATGGCTACACCTTC.

This chain connects TRBV5-5 to TRBJ2-2; 7 nucleotides line up with TRBD1. With 4 bases clipped from V and 5 bases from J, the junction kept 11 bases outside the gene matches. CDR1 and CDR2 from the germline V gene are SGHKS and YYEKEE (reference sequence). The CDR3 sequence is 16 residues long. As DNA, the CDR3 is TGTGCCAGCAGCCTACACCGACAGGGCAAGACCGGGGAGCTGTTTTTT. It encodes CASSLHRQGKTGELFF.

The rearrangement links TRBV12-3 or TRBV12-4 to TRBJ1-2; TRBD1 might be the D (5 bases). This CDR3 is 12 amino acids long. Trimming stripped 1 base from V and 8 bases from J, with 8 bases between. In DNA, the CDR3 is TGTGCCAGCAGTTTAGTGGGGGGAGGCTACACCTTC. It encodes CASSLVGGGYTF.

This clone was observed once. Within the sample, other DNA sequences also encode this same CDR3. This sequence joins TRBV12-3 or TRBV12-4 and TRBJ1-3; D unresolved. V shed 3 bases and J shed 7 bases, with 4 bases lying between them. The CDR3 runs 11 residues. This chain's CDR3 is CASSLVNTIYF. DNA for the CDR3: TGTGCCAGCAGTTTGGTCAACACCATATATTTT.

This chain joins TRBV18 and TRBJ1-1, with D unclear. CDR3 length equals 13 residues. V lost 2 bases and J lost 4, with 8 bases in between. In germline, CDR1 is KGHSH, CDR2 LQKENI. The CDR3 here is CASSPGVSTEAFF. CDR3 in DNA: TGTGCCAGCTCACCAGGGGTCAGCACTGAAGCTTTCTTT.

The chain couples TRBV7-9 to TRBJ2-1; D may be TRBD1 or TRBD2 (5 bases each). CDR1 and CDR2 (germline): SEHNR, FQNEAQ (reference sequence). Trimming took off 1 base at V and 8 bases at J, with 15 bases between the two ends. The CDR3 contains 15 residues. As DNA, the CDR3 is TGTGCCAGCAGCTTAGGGGGACGGGCTAGCTATGAGCAGTTCTTC. Amino acids: CASSLGGRASYEQFF.

This chain uses TRBV7-2 with TRBJ1-1, with 8 bases aligning to TRBD1. Germline trimming cut 5 bases from V and 3 bases from J; bases unmatched to any gene: 5. The length of the CDR3 is 14 residues. Germline loops: CDR1 SGHTA, CDR2 FQGNSA. CDR3 bases: TGTGCCAGCAGCCGCGACAGGGGAGACACTGAAGCTTTCTTT. Translating it yields CASSRDRGDTEAFF.

In the case of this clone: Its ends do not fully match the called genes, so a read error is possible. The chain carries TRBV6-9 and TRBJ2-7; 9 nucleotides align to TRBD1. The CDR3 sequence is 11 residues long. CDR1 and CDR2 from the germline V gene are MNHGY and SVAAGI. The CDR3 bases are TGTGCCAGCAGGACTACAGGGGGCTTCCTCTTC. Protein product: CASRTTGGFLF.

The V gene is TRBV9, the J gene TRBJ1-5, with D perhaps matching TRBD1 (5 bases). CDR3 length equals 16 residues. CDR1 SGDLS and CDR2 YYNGEE come from the germline V gene. V dropped 2 bases and J dropped 0 bases, with 12 bases sitting between them. In nucleotides, the CDR3 is TGTGCCAGCAGCGTTGGACCGGGACGTAGCAATCAGCCCCAGCATTTT. This encodes CASSVGPGRSNQPQHF.

J is TRBJ1-6 and V is TRBV30; D might be TRBD1 (5 bases). Germline lookup yields CDR1 GTSNPN and CDR2 SVGIG (reference sequence). There are 13 residues in the CDR3. With 5 bases removed from V and 7 bases from J, the gap between germline ends came to 12 bases. The CDR3 here is CAWGEQENSPLHF. Written as DNA, the CDR3 is TGTGCCTGGGGGGAACAGGAGAATTCACCCCTCCACTTT.

The rearrangement links TRBV19 to TRBJ1-5; D perhaps matches TRBD1 (6 bases). The germline V gene has CDR1 LNHDA and CDR2 SQIVND (reference sequence). Trimming left V 11 bases short and J 5 bases short, with 16 bases between. CDR3 length: 13 residues. The CDR3 DNA is TGTGCCTGCGACGCGGACAGTTATCAGCCCCAGCATTTT. Encoded protein: CACDADSYQPQHF.

The chain carries TRBV7-8 and TRBJ2-7; D may be TRBD1 (6 bases). Deletions cut 2 bases from V and 3 bases from J, with 11 bases between. The CDR3 consists of 14 residues. Germline V gives CDR1 SGHVS, CDR2 FQNEAQ. CDR3 region: CASSLSGQLYEQYF. CDR3 nucleotides: TGTGCCAGCAGCTTATCGGGACAACTCTACGAGCAGTACTTC.

The rearrangement links TRBV10-3 to TRBJ2-4; 11 bases line up with TRBD2. Germline CDR1 and CDR2: ENHRY and SYGVKD. Trimming at V came to 4 bases and at J to 4 bases, leaving 15 bases not matched to a gene. The CDR3 has 19 amino acids. Here the CDR3 reads CAISATLELGLAVKNIQYF. For the CDR3, the DNA is TGTGCCATCAGTGCCACCCTCGAATTGGGACTAGCGGTGAAAAACATTCAGTACTTC.

This chain connects TRBV5-1 to TRBJ1-2, with D tentatively TRBD1 (5 bases). The CDR3 loop spans 13 amino acids. CDR1 SGHRS and CDR2 YFSETQ come from the germline V gene. Trimming removed 1 base at V and 11 bases at J, with 15 bases between. The CDR3 DNA reads as TGCGCCAGCAGCTTGCCGGCGGGGACGGAATACACCTTC. It is translated as CASSLPAGTEYTF.

This clone was detected only a few times. This chain connects TRBV3-1 (or the pseudogene TRBV3-2) to TRBJ1-4; D uncertain. The CDR3 runs to 12 residues. The ends were cut back, 0 bases at V and 7 bases at J, with 3 bases in the middle. CDR1 LGHDT and CDR2 YNNKEL come from the germline V gene (reference sequence). The CDR3 coding sequence is TGTGCCAGCAGCCAAGACCCTGAAAAACTGTTTTTT. It yields the protein CASSQDPEKLFF.

There are a few counts of this clone. CDR3 nucleotide sequence: TGTGCCAGCAGTTACGGTGGGACAGCCCTCTACGAGCAGTACTTC. Translated: CASSYGGTALYEQYF. The rearrangement uses TRBV6-5 and TRBJ2-7; 7 bases are a match to TRBD1. CDR1 and CDR2 from the germline V gene are MNHEY and SVGAGI. V dropped 2 bases and J dropped 3; count of bases not matched to a gene: 7. This CDR3 is built from 15 residues.